This T cell receptor (beta chain) was sequenced in a study of blood T cell repertoires in COVID-19 (dated by TCRdb to the early 2020s). About the investigation overall: Samples covering the acute and convalescent phases of COVID-19 were provided by collaborators in the United States, Italy and Spain. The material from the prospective study consisted of cDNA or gDNA derived from T cells, B-cell-depleted T cells, or PBMCs. The repertoires were made available in a free public database intended to serve as a resource for research on the immune response to SARS-CoV-2. Where available, HLA class I and class II types were obtained from metadata supplied by the sample provider rather than from assay-based typing. Subjects who had been exposed to COVID-19, were actively infected with it, or had recovered from it provided the deeply sampled blood TCRbeta repertoires that made up the dataset. The sample metadata nearly always contained a de-identified subject ID, COVID-19 status, age in years and sex. Samples came from the ongoing ImmuneRACE study (first 160 participants) plus 1,254 subjects from 6 global collaborators. Beyond this particular receptor, the publication reports: Clinical and demographic metadata were provided uncurated, with the amount varying by source and participant.

V is pruned by 2 bases and J by 3 bases, leaving 6 bases of the junction without a gene match. From the germline V gene, CDR1 is MDHEN and CDR2 is SYDVKM. The CDR3 covers 16 residues, taking in both the cysteine and the phenylalanine. Solely the CDR3 DNA is kept, with 48 bases framed from the first base. On this clone itself: Its antigen is currently not known. The input lacks base qualities; no much larger clone sits a single base away.

The immunoSEQ Assay, a bias-controlled multiplex PCR, was used to amplify TCRbeta CDR3 regions from genomic DNA. Per the source publication's procedure: Within the assay, amplification of reference gene primers was used to estimate how many nucleated cells each sample contained. To quantify the absolute abundance of each unique TCRbeta CDR3 rearrangement, sequence reads were collapsed and filtered. For each sample, productive Simpson clonality was calculated as the square root of Simpson's diversity index across productive rearrangements. What TCRdb holds here is the immuneACCESS table cut down to in-frame rearrangements. Part of the clones is not present; checked against another copy, under half of the missing clones reflect an unresolved V gene, and the others are unexplained. The V and J calls and the clone size are those of that table, but D and trimming were determined from the DNA. The sample has over 250,000 clones on record, 83% of them singletons. The ten largest make up 9.4% of the sample.

Another Seattle source contributed samples from volunteer blood donors who had recovered from COVID-19. The collaborating institutions used their own protocols to collect whole blood in K2EDTA tubes. For TCRbeta analysis, collaborator samples were shipped as frozen whole blood, as isolated PBMCs, or as DNA extracted from either sample type. Source material: peripheral blood. The chain was built from TRBV28 and TRBJ2-3, and 9 bases in between align with TRBD2. The origin of this receptor is a woman aged 50 to 60 who had recovered from COVID-19. At the DNA level, the sequence is TGTGCCAGCAGTTTAGCAGCGGGAGGTGAGACAGATACGCAGTATTTT. It translates to CASSLAAGGETDTQYF.